A selection of T cell receptor beta chains follows, all from one sample in a study of beta chain features in type 1 diabetes. Here immunoSEQ multiplex PCR was the method, and the copy in TCRdb shows in-frame clones only, minus some. The sample consists of around 160,000 clones, about 50% of them appearing once. The sequenced sample was Tregs from blood. These receptors all stem from a man aged 18 to 29 in good health. The CDR3 runs from the conserved cysteine through the conserved F or W. A D gene is named only where the DNA matches it firmly. Clone size appears in some rows only: once, few, many, or a class for an expanded clone.

J gene,clone size,V gene,D gene,CDR3 DNA,CDR3 protein
TRBJ2-3,once,TRBV4-3,.,TGCGCCAGCAGCCAAGATTTACCGGGAGTTGGCACAGATACGCAGTATTTT,CASSQDLPGVGTDTQYF
TRBJ2-7,few,TRBV5-1,TRBD2,TGCGCCAGCAGCTACCGAGGGAGGGCTTACGACGAGCAGTACTTC,CASSYRGRAYDEQYF
TRBJ2-1,few,TRBV6-4,TRBD2,TGTGCCAGCCCGACGAGGACTAGCAAGTTCTTC,CASPTRTSKFF
TRBJ2-5,.,TRBV14,TRBD2,TGTGCCAGCAGCCCCCACGGAGGACTAGCGGGAGGGCGAAGAGAGACCCAGTACTTC,CASSPHGGLAGGRRETQYF
TRBJ2-4,.,TRBV30,TRBD2,TGTGCCTGGAGTGCCCCCCGGGGGGGCAGGATCGAAGCCAAAAACATTCAGTACTTC,CAWSAPRGGRIEAKNIQYF
TRBJ2-7,once,TRBV4-2,TRBD1,TGTGCCAGCAGCCAGGCGACAGGGATTTCCTACGAGCAGTACTTC,CASSQATGISYEQYF
TRBJ2-3,.,TRBV27,.,TGTGCCAGCAGTCCATCCGACATGCTCCGCACAGATACGCAGTATTTT,CASSPSDMLRTDTQYF
TRBJ1-5,.,TRBV2,TRBD1,TGTGCCAGCAGGTGGGACAGAGATCAGCCCCAGCATTTT,CASRWDRDQPQHF
TRBJ2-3,.,TRBV5-4,TRBD1,TGTGCCAGCAGCGCCCAGGGGGAAGGGGTCACAGATACGCAGTATTTT,CASSAQGEGVTDTQYF
TRBJ1-6,.,TRBV19,.,TGTGCCAGTACACCGACAGTCAATTCACCCCTCCACTTT,CASTPTVNSPLHF
TRBJ1-1,.,TRBV30,TRBD1,TGTGCCTGGAGTGAGGGACAGGGATACACTGAAGCTTTCTTT,CAWSEGQGYTEAFF
TRBJ2-1,.,TRBV28,.,TGTGCCAGCAGGCGCCTAGGACTTGGAGGCCAGCAGTTCTTC,CASRRLGLGGQQFF
TRBJ2-7,.,TRBV5-5,TRBD2,TGTGCCAGCAGCTTGCTTCTCGGACTAGCGGGAGGGCCCTCGCGGGAGCAGTACTTC,CASSLLLGLAGGPSREQYF
TRBJ1-6,.,TRBV5-1,.,TGCGCCAGCAGGGGAGGCGGTGACTATAATTCCCCCCTCCACTTT,CASRGGGDYNSPLHF
TRBJ2-4,.,TRBV5-1,TRBD2,TGCGCCAGCAGCAGAACGGGAGGCAAAAACATTCAGTACTTC,CASSRTGGKNIQYF
TRBJ2-2,.,TRBV2,.,TGTGCCAGCAGTGAAGCGCTTCGACTGAGGTACACCGGGGAGCTGTTTTTT,CASSEALRLRYTGELFF
TRBJ1-5,.,TRBV10-3,TRBD1,TGTGCCATCAGTGAACAGGGGGCCGGCAATCAGCCCCAGCATTTT,CAISEQGAGNQPQHF
TRBJ1-1,few,TRBV7-9,.,TGTGCCAGCAGCTTATCGGGACTGATGAACACTGAAGCTTTCTTT,CASSLSGLMNTEAFF
TRBJ2-3,.,TRBV28,TRBD2,TGTGCCAGCAGTTCCGGACTAGCGGCGAGGATAACAGATACGCAGTATTTT,CASSSGLAARITDTQYF
TRBJ2-7,.,TRBV5-1,.,TGCGCCAGCAGCTTGGTTGGAGCTACCTACGAGCAGTACTTC,CASSLVGATYEQYF
TRBJ2-5,.,TRBV7-9,.,TGTGCCCTTAATTCGGTGGAGACCCAGTACTTC,CALNSVETQYF
TRBJ2-1,once,TRBV27,TRBD2,TGTGCCAGCAGGCGACTAGCGGTGAGCTCCTACAATGAGCAGTTCTTC,CASRRLAVSSYNEQFF